The 5 T cell receptor beta chains listed next were all sequenced from one sample in a study of cytomegalovirus exposure and HLA in healthy donors. 13 Jbeta primers and 60 Vbeta primers were used for the PCR. This table comes from immunoSEQ multiplex PCR, and its TCRdb copy is limited to in-frame clones, with some not included. The listing contains approximately 110,000 clones. The sequenced sample was PBMCs. Receptors were obtained from a middle-aged man in good health and CMV-seronegative.

The chain carries TRBV7-9 and TRBJ1-5; no firm D call. CDR3 size: 15 residues. V was cut by 5 bases and J by 4 bases, with 15 bases left in between. Germline-derived CDR1 and CDR2 are SEHNR and FQNEAQ (reference sequence). The CDR3 here is CASSAHGRDNQPQHF. The CDR3, as DNA: TGTGCCAGCAGCGCCCATGGACGGGATAATCAGCCCCAGCATTTT.

The gene calls are TRBV5-8 and TRBJ2-7, with 10 nucleotides matching TRBD1. The CDR3 is 13 residues long. CDR1 is SGHTS and CDR2 is YDEGEE in the germline V gene. Trimming cost V 7 bases and J 2 bases; bases outside gene matches: 3. The DNA of the CDR3 is TGTGCCAGCCGGACAGGGGGAACCTACGAGCAGTACTTC. As protein: CASRTGGTYEQYF.

This chain links TRBV23-1 with TRBJ2-1; possible D gene TRBD1, 6 bases. TRBV23-1 is assigned to the ORF class and has an uncertain function. The CDR3 consists of 19 residues. V lost 4 bases and J 1 base, leaving 23 bases between the germline ends. The CDR3 bases are TGCGCCAGCAGTCGAATTTGCCTACAGGGTCGGATGTCCTACAATGAGCAGTTCTTC. It translates to CASSRICLQGRMSYNEQFF.

The chain combines TRBV27 with TRBJ2-2; TRBD2 agrees at 7 bases. V shed 4 bases, J shed 5 bases, and the junction held 10 bases outside the gene matches. The CDR3 loop spans 16 amino acids. Germline lookup yields CDR1 MNHEY and CDR2 SMNVEV (reference sequence). The CDR3 protein is CASSSPGLMTTGELFF. In nucleotides, the CDR3 is TGTGCCAGCAGTTCACCGGGACTAATGACTACCGGGGAGCTGTTTTTT.

Details on this clone: The sample holds other DNA sequences that translate to the same CDR3. The chain joins TRBV6-1 to TRBJ1-3; D possibly corresponds to TRBD1 (5 bases). The CDR3 is 14 residues long. Between the trimmed V and J ends, which lost 2 bases and 4 bases, there was a span of 9 bases. Germline V gives CDR1 MNHNS, CDR2 SASEGT. The CDR3 DNA sequence: TGTGCCAGCAGTGAATCAGGGTCGGGAAACACCATATATTTT. It codes for CASSESGSGNTIYF.